This passage covers 27 T cell receptor beta chains from one sample sequenced in a study of cytomegalovirus exposure and HLA in healthy donors. 60 Vbeta and 13 Jbeta primers were used in PCR. Sequencing was performed with immunoSEQ multiplex PCR; in TCRdb, only in-frame clones are kept and a portion is missing. The sample consists of 250,000 or so clones, about 80% of them appearing once. Specimen: PBMCs. These receptors originate from a woman aged 55 to 70 in good health and CMV-seropositive.

The sample holds one count of this clone. V is TRBV7-2 and J is TRBJ2-3; 9 positions match TRBD2. V shed 3 bases and J 4 bases; nucleotides not matched to a gene: 8. The CDR3 totals 16 residues. Germline values: CDR1 SGHTA, CDR2 FQGNSA. CDR3 protein: CASSFPPSGKADTQYF. The CDR3 nucleotides are TGTGCCAGCAGCTTTCCTCCTAGCGGGAAGGCAGATACGCAGTATTTT.

This clone occurred once. The chain links TRBV28 to TRBJ1-2, with a tentative D call TRBD1 (5 bases). Trimming took 5 bases from V and 8 from J, leaving 9 bases between them. Germline-derived CDR1 and CDR2 are MDHEN and SYDVKM. This CDR3 comprises 11 residues. DNA for the CDR3: TGTGCCAGCAGTCCCCAGGGCGGCTACACCTTC. Encoded protein: CASSPQGGYTF.

This clone occurred once. The chain combines TRBV6-6 with TRBJ1-5; D gene unclear. V lost 0 bases and J lost 2, with 8 bases in between. Germline values: CDR1 MNHNY, CDR2 SVGAGI (reference sequence). This CDR3 spans 15 amino acids. The CDR3: CASSYSLRGNQPQHF. Here the CDR3 DNA reads TGTGCCAGCAGTTACTCACTCCGGGGCAATCAGCCCCAGCATTTT.

This clone was observed a single time. The chain couples TRBV27 to TRBJ2-1; 14 bases line up with TRBD2. Trimming at V came to 6 bases and at J to 4 bases, leaving 11 bases not matched to a gene. The germline V gene has CDR1 MNHEY and CDR2 SMNVEV (reference sequence). The CDR3 spans 18 residues. CDR3 coding DNA: TGTGCCAGCAGGGAGGGGACTAGCGGGAGTTATTCTTACAATGAGCAGTTCTTC. The encoded protein is CASREGTSGSYSYNEQFF.

This clone was detected a few times. The chain has TRBV2 and TRBJ2-2, with TRBD1 identical over 7 bases. The CDR3 spans 14 residues. CDR1 and CDR2 (germline): SNHLY, FYNNEI. The J segment lost 0 bases and the V segment lost 7 bases, leaving 2 bases of the junction unmatched. In nucleotides, the CDR3 is TGTGCCAGCAAGCAGGGGGCGAACACCGGGGAGCTGTTTTTT. The encoded protein is CASKQGANTGELFF.

The chain has TRBV6-1 and TRBJ1-5, with 10 nucleotides matching TRBD1. The CDR3 runs 16 residues. Germline values: CDR1 MNHNS, CDR2 SASEGT. Losses at the gene ends were 2 bases for V and 6 bases for J; bases not matched to a gene: 7. In DNA, the CDR3 is TGTGCCAGCAGTGAATCGACAGGGGGCTTCTTTCAGCCCCAGCATTTT. Its protein product is CASSESTGGFFQPQHF.

This clone was picked up a small number of times. The rearrangement uses TRBV27 and TRBJ2-2, with D perhaps TRBD1 (6 bases). The CDR3 has 15 amino acids. Trimming took off 3 bases at V and 4 bases at J, with 12 bases between the two ends. Germline V lookup: CDR1 MNHEY, CDR2 SMNVEV (reference sequence). The CDR3: CASSLQTGSTGELFF. CDR3 nucleotide sequence: TGTGCCAGCAGTTTGCAAACAGGGTCCACCGGGGAGCTGTTTTTT.

In its sample, this clone was seen once. The CDR3 DNA follows: TGTGCCACCAGCAGAGAGGGCAGGGGGATTACTGAAGCTTTCTTT. This gives the protein CATSREGRGITEAFF. The rearrangement links TRBV15 to TRBJ1-1; 7 bases line up with TRBD1. This CDR3 spans 15 amino acids. Unmatched junction bases numbered 6, after V lost 0 bases and J lost 5 bases. Germline assignment: CDR1 LNHNV and CDR2 YYDKDF (reference sequence).

The genes are TRBV20-1 and TRBJ2-7; D not certain. V was trimmed by 6 bases and J by 6 bases, leaving 12 bases between them. The CDR3 totals 11 residues. Looked up from germline, CDR1 is DFQATT and CDR2 is SNEGSKA (reference sequence). CDR3 DNA sequence: TGCAGTGCAACCCAAAGCCTCGAGCAGTACTTC. It is translated as CSATQSLEQYF.

The rearrangement links TRBV2 to TRBJ2-1; D may be TRBD2 (6 bases). Germline V gene sequence: CDR1 SNHLY, CDR2 FYNNEI. Trimming pared 4 bases from V and 5 bases from J, leaving 21 bases between. The CDR3 runs 17 residues. CDR3 sequence: CASSGASALGLHNEQFF. The CDR3 nucleotides read TGTGCCAGCAGTGGGGCTAGCGCTTTGGGGCTTCACAATGAGCAGTTCTTC. Full variable domain (missing parts from reference TRBV2 and TRBJ2-1): EPEVTQTPSHQVTQMGQEVILRCVPISNHLYFYWYRQILGQKVEFLVSFYNNEISEKSEIFDDQFSVERPDGSNFTLKIRSTKLEDSAMYFCASSGASALGLHNEQFFGPGTRLTVL.

In this sample, this clone turned up once. The chain links TRBV2 to TRBJ2-2, with 9 bases matching TRBD2. J gave up 1 base and V 8 bases, and 2 bases lay outside the gene matches. Germline-derived CDR1 and CDR2 are SNHLY and FYNNEI. The CDR3 runs to 14 residues. The CDR3 region has the DNA TGTGCCAGCCTAGCGGGACAGAACACCGGGGAGCTGTTTTTT. This codes for CASLAGQNTGELFF.

CDR3 sequence (DNA): TGTGCCAGCTCGGACAGGGAGGGAGAAAAACTGTTTTTT. Amino acids: CASSDREGEKLFF. The chain links TRBV18 to TRBJ1-4; 8 nucleotides align to TRBD1. Trimming removed 6 bases from V and 8 bases from J; junction bases left unmatched: 5. CDR1 and CDR2 from the germline V gene are KGHSH and LQKENI. The CDR3 totals 13 residues. Looking up the rest from reference TRBV18 and TRBJ1-4 gives the full variable domain: NAGVMQNPRHLVRRRGQEARLRCSPMKGHSHVYWYRQLPEEGLKFMVYLQKENIIDESGMPKERFSAEFPKEGPSILRIQQVVRGDSAAYFCASSDREGEKLFFGSGTQLSVL.

The chain has TRBV6-1 and TRBJ2-3; D is unclear. The CDR3 consists of 16 residues. Trimming shortened V by 1 base and J by 2 bases, and 13 bases separated the two germline ends. From germline, CDR1 is MNHNS and CDR2 SASEGT. CDR3 in DNA: TGTGCCAGCAGTGAAGACGGGTGGTCGGTCACAGATACGCAGTATTTT. Amino acids: CASSEDGWSVTDTQYF.

V is TRBV5-1 and J is TRBJ1-5; perhaps TRBD1 as D (6 bases). V was cut by 0 bases and J by 0 bases, with 7 bases left in between. The CDR3 has 15 residues. Germline loops: CDR1 SGHRS, CDR2 YFSETQ. CDR3 in DNA: TGCGCCAGCAGCTTGGCGGACAGTAGCAATCAGCCCCAGCATTTT. Amino acids: CASSLADSSNQPQHF.

This rearrangement joins TRBV9 to TRBJ2-7; D uncertain. The length of the CDR3 is 14 residues. Trimming pared 2 bases from V and 0 bases from J, leaving 9 bases between. CDR1 and CDR2 (germline): SGDLS, YYNGEE. The CDR3 here is CASSVQSSSYEQYF. The CDR3 DNA reads as TGTGCCAGCAGCGTGCAATCGAGCTCCTACGAGCAGTACTTC.

This clone was seen a handful of times. The chain joins TRBV7-9 to TRBJ2-1; 13 bases match TRBD2. The CDR3 totals 15 residues. V lost 5 bases to trimming and J lost 7 bases; unmatched junction nucleotides: 5. Germline V gene sequence: CDR1 SEHNR, CDR2 FQNEAQ (reference sequence). The CDR3 DNA sequence: TGTGCCAGCAGCCCGGGACTAGCGGGATATAATGAGCAGTTCTTC. Protein sequence: CASSPGLAGYNEQFF.

This clone was recorded a few times. V usage is TRBV2 and J usage is TRBJ1-2, with D uncertain. Germline V gives CDR1 SNHLY, CDR2 FYNNEI. This CDR3 has 13 residues. Trimming pared 3 bases from V and 4 bases from J, leaving 9 bases between. CDR3 sequence (DNA): TGTGCCAGCAGTGAGGACTACCCCTATGGCTACACCTTC. The encoded protein is CASSEDYPYGYTF.

This chain connects TRBV18 to TRBJ2-4; TRBD2 agrees at 7 bases. Trimming removed 1 base from V and 3 bases from J; junction bases left unmatched: 18. Germline CDR1 is KGHSH and CDR2 is LQKENI. CDR3 length: 20 residues. CDR3 nucleotide sequence: TGTGCCAGCTCACCACGAGGAACCCTAGCGGTAACTGGGGACAAAAACATTCAGTACTTC. Amino acids: CASSPRGTLAVTGDKNIQYF. Full variable domain (missing parts from reference TRBV18 and TRBJ2-4): NAGVMQNPRHLVRRRGQEARLRCSPMKGHSHVYWYRQLPEEGLKFMVYLQKENIIDESGMPKERFSAEFPKEGPSILRIQQVVRGDSAAYFCASSPRGTLAVTGDKNIQYFGAGTRLSVL.

This rearrangement joins TRBV6-6 to TRBJ2-2; TRBD1 is a possible D gene (5 bases). Germline V gives CDR1 MNHNY, CDR2 SVGAGI (reference sequence). The CDR3 length is 16 residues. The germline V and J ends were trimmed by 0 bases and 0 bases, with 8 bases remaining between them. CDR3 sequence reads: CASSYSTATNTGELFF. The CDR3 DNA is TGTGCCAGCAGTTACTCGACAGCCACGAACACCGGGGAGCTGTTTTTT.

This clone was observed a few times. J is TRBJ1-1 and V is TRBV5-1; 9 bases agree with TRBD1. The CDR3 runs 14 residues. Germline V gene sequence: CDR1 SGHRS, CDR2 YFSETQ. Trimming took 4 bases from V and 3 from J; bases not matched to a gene: 4. CDR3 sequence (DNA): TGCGCCAGCAGCCCGGGACAGGGATACACTGAAGCTTTCTTT. This gives the protein CASSPGQGYTEAFF.

DNA of the CDR3: TGTGCCAGCAGTCCAGATTGGGCTGACCAGGGCCACGAGCAGTACTTC. Translated, it gives CASSPDWADQGHEQYF. The chain carries TRBV7-9 and TRBJ2-7, with a possible D match to TRBD1 (5 bases). Germline V gene sequence: CDR1 SEHNR, CDR2 FQNEAQ (reference sequence). V shed 6 bases and J shed 5 bases, with 23 bases lying between them. CDR3 length: 16 amino acids.

This chain joins TRBV2 and TRBJ2-5; D possibly corresponds to TRBD1 (5 bases). The CDR3 is 12 amino acids. Trimming shortened V by 6 bases and J by 0 bases, and 5 bases separated the two germline ends. CDR1 and CDR2 (germline): SNHLY, FYNNEI. The CDR3 sequence is CASRTDQETQYF. CDR3 sequence (DNA): TGTGCCAGCAGGACAGACCAAGAGACCCAGTACTTC.

This clone was recorded only once. The V and J genes are TRBV30 and TRBJ1-2, with D perhaps matching TRBD1 (5 bases). V was cut by 2 bases and J by 0 bases, with 16 bases left in between. Germline V gives CDR1 GTSNPN, CDR2 SVGIG (reference sequence). The CDR3 consists of 16 residues. The CDR3 region has the DNA TGTGCCTGGAGTACCCTTACGGACATCTCTAACTATGGCTACACCTTC. This encodes CAWSTLTDISNYGYTF. Looking up the rest from reference TRBV30 and TRBJ1-2 gives the full variable domain: SQTIHQWPATLVQPVGSPLSLECTVEGTSNPNLYWYRQAAGRGLQLLFYSVGIGQISSEVPQNLSASRPQDRQFILSSKKLLLSDSGFYLCAWSTLTDISNYGYTFGSGTRLTVV.

This clone was seen just once. The chain has TRBV5-1 and TRBJ2-5; maybe TRBD2 (6 bases). From germline, CDR1 is SGHRS and CDR2 YFSETQ. CDR3 size: 14 residues. The V gene lost 4 bases and the J gene lost 5 bases, with 15 bases spanning the gap. The chain's CDR3 is CASSPRDPRETQYF. The DNA of the CDR3 is TGCGCCAGCAGCCCGCGGGACCCCCGGGAGACCCAGTACTTC. The full variable domain, its missing parts supplied by reference TRBV5-1 and TRBJ2-5, is KAGVTQTPRYLIKTRGQQVTLSCSPISGHRSVSWYQQTPGQGLQFLFEYFSETQRNKGNFPGRFSGRQFSNSRSEMNVSTLELGDSALYLCASSPRDPRETQYFGPGTRLLVL.

This clone was seen a handful of times. The chain has TRBV5-4 and TRBJ1-1; 10 bases map to TRBD1. The CDR3 sequence is 14 residues long. Germline CDR1 is SGHNT and CDR2 is YYREEE (reference sequence). J was trimmed by 8 bases and V by 3 bases; bases with no gene match: 7. The CDR3 spells CASSSTGGASEAFF. The CDR3 DNA is TGTGCCAGCAGCTCGACAGGGGGCGCTTCCGAAGCTTTCTTT.

The chain combines TRBV2 with TRBJ1-1, with no clear D. The V gene lost 8 bases and the J gene lost 0 bases, with 10 bases spanning the gap. Germline values: CDR1 SNHLY, CDR2 FYNNEI. The CDR3 contains 13 residues. The CDR3 sequence: CASLALMNTEAFF. Here the CDR3 DNA reads TGTGCCAGCTTAGCCCTTATGAACACTGAAGCTTTCTTT.

V is TRBV7-9 and J is TRBJ1-2; 10 nucleotides line up with TRBD1. The CDR3 is 17 residues long. The V gene end was trimmed by 2 bases and the J gene end by 2 bases; junction bases not matched to a gene: 8. Germline V gene data show CDR1 as SEHNR and CDR2 as FQNEAQ (reference sequence). The CDR3 DNA reads as TGTGCCAGCAGCTTATGGGACAGGGGCCGCCTAAACTATGGCTACACCTTC. This sequence encodes CASSLWDRGRLNYGYTF.